The rows below give T cell receptor beta chains drawn from one sample of a study of identical twins. Using its own MiXCR run on the 5' RACE reads, TCRdb lists one record per CDR3 protein. This table holds about 790,000 distinct CDR3 sequences, 15% to 20% found once. In addition, the sample was reused for a study of T cells expressing NK-cell markers.

What was sequenced was PBMCs. The receptor set was obtained from a woman aged 18-30 years in good health. The CDR3 runs from the conserved cysteine through the conserved F or W. The D gene is left open where the match is weak. Not every row has a clone size; where given, it reads once, few, many or a size class.

clone size,V gene,J gene,D gene,CDR3 DNA,CDR3 protein
few,TRBV12-3/TRBV12-4,TRBJ2-7,-,TGTGCCAGCAGCCCCTACCCACCCTCGGAGCAGTACTTC,CASSPYPPSEQYF
few,TRBV13,TRBJ1-2,-,TGTGCCAGCAGCTCCGGGACCAAAAGAGGGGATGGCTACACCTTC,CASSSGTKRGDGYTF
-,TRBV20-1,TRBJ2-3,TRBD2,TGCAGTGCTAGCTTGCGGGGACTAGCGGGAGGCGGTACGCAGTATTTT,CSASLRGLAGGGTQYF
many,TRBV12-3/TRBV12-4,TRBJ2-3,TRBD2,TGTGCCAGCAGAGACCGACTAGCGGGGGAGAGCACAGATACGCAGTATTTT,CASRDRLAGESTDTQYF
many,TRBV12-3/TRBV12-4,TRBJ2-7,TRBD1,TGTGCCAGCAGTTTATTGGACAGGAGTTTTCAGTACTTC,CASSLLDRSFQYF
-,TRBV12-3/TRBV12-4,TRBJ1-1,-,TGTGCCAGCAGTTTACCCAGAAATGAAGCTTTCTTT,CASSLPRNEAFF
few,TRBV20-1,TRBJ2-1,-,TGCAGTGCCATAGGTGTAAACAATGAGCAGTTCTTC,CSAIGVNNEQFF
-,TRBV12-3/TRBV12-4,TRBJ2-2,TRBD2,TGTGCCAGCAGTTTAACCCCCGGACTAGCTACTGTACTAGGCACCGGGGAGCTGTTTTTT,CASSLTPGLATVLGTGELFF
few,TRBV7-9,TRBJ2-7,-,TGTGCCAGCATGGCAGGGGGGAGGAACGAGCAGTACTTC,CASMAGGRNEQYF
-,TRBV20-1,TRBJ2-6,-,TGCAGTGCTAGTCGCTCTGGGGCCAACGTCCTGACTTTC,CSASRSGANVLTF
-,TRBV28,TRBJ2-1,-,TGTGCCAGCAGTTTATTTAGGAACAATGAGCAGTTCTTC,CASSLFRNNEQFF
few,TRBV7-7,TRBJ2-5,-,TGTGCTAGCAGCTTAGACGTCTCGCAGGGGGGGACCCAGTACTTC,CASSLDVSQGGTQYF
many,TRBV7-9,TRBJ2-7,TRBD2,TGTGCCAGCAGCTTAGTCGGTAGCGGGGTCTACGAGCAGTACTTC,CASSLVGSGVYEQYF
-,TRBV7-7,TRBJ2-1,-,TGTGCCAGCAGCTCTGGGGCGCACAATGAGCAGTTCTTC,CASSSGAHNEQFF
-,TRBV12-3/TRBV12-4,TRBJ2-4,-,TGTGCCAGCAGGCCTTTAAGTGCCAAAAACATTCAGTACTTC,CASRPLSAKNIQYF
-,TRBV12-3/TRBV12-4,TRBJ1-2,-,TGTGCCAGCAGTCCGGGTGTCTACACCTTC,CASSPGVYTF
few,TRBV7-2,TRBJ1-4,-,TGTGCCAGCAGCCGGGGGTCGGTGGAAAAACTGTTTTTT,CASSRGSVEKLFF
-,TRBV20-1,TRBJ2-3,-,TGCAGTGCTAGGTCAACAGTCAACACAGATACGCAGTATTTT,CSARSTVNTDTQYF
-,TRBV7-9,TRBJ2-4,TRBD2,TGTGCCAGCAGCTTAGGCGGGGGGGCAGCCGGGGGCATTCAGTACTTC,CASSLGGGAAGGIQYF
-,TRBV7-9,TRBJ2-1,-,TGTGCCAGCAGCCCCTACTCGGAGGTCAACAATGAGCAGTTCTTC,CASSPYSEVNNEQFF
few,TRBV20-1,TRBJ2-5,TRBD1,TGCAGTGCTCGTCCCGACAGGGCGGAAAGGACCCAGTACTTC,CSARPDRAERTQYF
-,TRBV7-2,TRBJ1-3,-,TGTGCCAGCAGCTTAGCGACTTTTAGCTTAGGTGGAAACACCATATATTTT,CASSLATFSLGGNTIYF
-,TRBV15,TRBJ1-2,-,TGTGCCACCAGCGGCCTAAAGGGTGGCTACACCTTC,CATSGLKGGYTF
few,TRBV7-9,TRBJ2-2,-,TGTGCCAGCAGCTTTGTCAGGGAAAACACCGGGGAGCTGTTTTTT,CASSFVRENTGELFF
-,TRBV5-1,TRBJ2-7,TRBD2,TGCGCCAGCAGCTTGGGGGGACTAGCGAGGTACGAGCAGTACTTC,CASSLGGLARYEQYF
few,TRBV18,TRBJ2-2,TRBD1,TGTGCCAGCTCGGAAGGGGGCCTACCGAACACCGGGGAGCTGTTTTTT,CASSEGGLPNTGELFF
-,TRBV7-9,TRBJ1-6,-,TGTGCCAGCAGCTTATGGTCAGGCACGAGAATCAATTCACCCCTCCACTTT,CASSLWSGTRINSPLHF
-,TRBV10-3,TRBJ2-1,-,TGTGCCATCAGTGAGTCGGATAACAGGGAGCAGTTCTTC,CAISESDNREQFF
-,TRBV20-1,TRBJ2-1,TRBD2,TGCAGTGCTAGAGATATGTCAAGCGGGGGGGCTTTGGAGCAGTTCTTC,CSARDMSSGGALEQFF
few,TRBV19,TRBJ2-7,TRBD1,TGTGCCAGTAGTGGACAGGGCAACTCCTACGAGCAGTACTTC,CASSGQGNSYEQYF